These 28 T cell receptor beta chains were sequenced from one sample in a study of post-analysis software for immune sequencing data (dated by TCRdb to 2014 to 2015). Results and caveats for the whole study, not just this receptor: Patients showed significantly higher frequencies than controls for roughly five TRBV segments, among them TRBV5-6, TRBV5-1 and TRBV20-1.

The protocol used for the library was PCR. TCRdb names Illumina HiSeq 2500 as the instrument used. To reduce PCR and sequencing biases, unique molecular identifiers were built into the TCR beta cDNA libraries. TCRdb trimmed public reads at Q25 via fastp, called clones via MiXCR and kept in-frame beta chains. Each entry is one CDR3 protein sequence, shown with its most common DNA and genes. Within this sample are around 200,000 distinct CDR3 sequences, with 29% of them counted one time only. Roughly 3.4% of the sample belongs to the ten largest clones. No cognate antigen is known for these TCRs. The sample taken for sequencing was blood. Receptors originate from a girl aged 2-17 years with multiple sclerosis.

In the case of this clonotype: Since the CDR3 does not end with the conserved phenylalanine or tryptophan, this likely comes from a read error. The chain combines TRBV12-3 or TRBV12-4 with TRBJ2-3, with 7 positions matching TRBD2. With V trimmed by 7 bases and J by 6 bases, 7 bases remained unmatched. This CDR3 comprises 13 residues. CDR3 bases: TGTGCCAGCACCGCTCTAGCGGTCGATACGCAGTATTGT. It translates to CASTALAVDTQYC.

This clonotype appeared once. This sequence may be a read error, since a much larger clone differs from it by one base. This sequence joins TRBV20-1 and TRBJ2-5, with TRBD2 as a possible D gene (6 bases). The CDR3 runs to 15 residues. Germline V gene lookup returns CDR1 DFQATT and CDR2 SNEGSKA (reference sequence). With 3 bases removed from V and 11 bases from J, the gap between germline ends came to 25 bases. The CDR3: CSASGGTVSYNEQYF. The CDR3 nucleotides are TGCAGTGCTAGTGGCGGGACCGTCTCCTACAATGAGCAGTACTTC.

This clonotype was counted between two and nine times. CDR3 nucleotides: TGTGCCAGCAGGCACGCTAGCGGGGAGACCCAGTACTTC. Translated, it gives CASRHASGETQYF. V is TRBV6-1 and J is TRBJ2-5; 8 bases map to TRBD2. The CDR3 covers 13 residues. V was clipped by 6 bases and J by 5 bases; unmatched bases: 5. Germline assignment: CDR1 MNHNS and CDR2 SASEGT.

In its sample, this clonotype was seen once. One base away lies a much larger clone, so this may be a sequencing read error. The chain has TRBV27 and TRBJ2-7; TRBD2 might be the D (6 bases). The CDR3 length is 15 residues. V was cut by 6 bases and J by 6 bases, with 21 bases left in between. The V gene's germline CDR1 is MNHEY and CDR2 SMNVEV (reference sequence). CDR3 loop: CASSPRRAANCEQYF. The DNA of the CDR3 is TGTGCCAGCAGCCCTCGGAGGGCAGCAAACTGCGAGCAGTACTTC.

This clonotype was found many times. The gene calls are TRBV29-1 and TRBJ2-1; 10 bases agree with TRBD1. Germline V gene sequence: CDR1 SQVTM, CDR2 ANQGSEA. With 7 bases clipped from V and 7 bases from J, the junction kept 7 bases outside the gene matches. The CDR3 is made up of 13 amino acids. The CDR3 region is CSGLPGQGNEQFF. The CDR3 coding sequence is TGCAGCGGTCTTCCGGGACAGGGGAATGAGCAGTTCTTC.

Ten or more counts support this clonotype. V usage is TRBV5-1 and J usage is TRBJ1-6; D might be TRBD1 (5 bases). The V and J ends lost 5 bases and 10 bases respectively, with 22 bases between them. Germline CDR1 is SGHRS and CDR2 is YFSETQ. CDR3 size: 16 residues. CDR3 coding DNA: TGCGCCAGCAGGAATCACATCAGGGAAAGTGGATCACCCCTCCACTTT. This translates into CASRNHIRESGSPLHF.

This clonotype was counted ten times or more. The DNA for the CDR3 is TGCAGCGTTGGATGGCAAGAGACCCAGTACTTC. It is translated as CSVGWQETQYF. This chain joins TRBV29-1 and TRBJ2-5; D is unresolved. Germline V gene lookup returns CDR1 SQVTM and CDR2 ANQGSEA. The CDR3 sequence is 11 residues long. Trimming took 4 bases from V and 2 from J, leaving 5 bases between them. Using reference TRBV29-1 and TRBJ2-5 for the parts outside the CDR3, the full variable domain is SAVISQKPSRDICQRGTSLTIQCQVDSQVTMMFWYRQQPGQSLTLIATANQGSEATYESGFVIDKFPISRPNLTFSTLTVSNMSPEDSSIYLCSVGWQETQYFGPGTRLLVL.

Concerning this clonotype: A clone one base away is much larger, so this may be a read error. The chain uses TRBV5-6 and TRBJ2-3; 8 bases are a match to TRBD1. Germline loops: CDR1 SGHDT, CDR2 YYEEEE. CDR3 length: 14 residues. V trimming: 4 bases; J trimming: 6 bases; junction bases outside the gene matches: 7. CDR3 bases: TGTGCCAGCAGCCCACGCCACAGGGGGGATACGCAGTATTTT. It translates to CASSPRHRGDTQYF.

Only one count was recorded for this clonotype. The J gene is TRBJ2-3, the V gene TRBV4-1, with D maybe TRBD1 (5 bases). Germline V gene data show CDR1 as MGHRA and CDR2 as YSYEKL. V was clipped by 3 bases and J by 6 bases, with 25 bases between them. There are 18 residues in the CDR3. This chain's CDR3 is CASSQPLGLGSQGDTQYF. DNA of the CDR3: TGCGCCAGCAGCCAGCCCCTCGGTTTAGGTTCTCAGGGTGATACGCAGTATTTT.

This clonotype has a count of ten or more. This sequence joins TRBV5-1 and TRBJ2-7, with 8 bases lining up with TRBD1. Trimming cost V 3 bases and J 1 base; bases outside gene matches: 3. The CDR3 sequence is 14 residues long. Germline CDR1 SGHRS, CDR2 YFSETQ. The CDR3 is CASSSTGGSYEQYF. The DNA for the CDR3 is TGCGCCAGCAGCTCTACAGGGGGGTCCTACGAGCAGTACTTC. Full variable domain (remainder filled in from reference TRBV5-1 and TRBJ2-7): KAGVTQTPRYLIKTRGQQVTLSCSPISGHRSVSWYQQTPGQGLQFLFEYFSETQRNKGNFPGRFSGRQFSNSRSEMNVSTLELGDSALYLCASSSTGGSYEQYFGPGTRLTVT.

Remarks on this clonotype: Being one base from a much bigger clone, this may be a read error. The chain recombines TRBV7-2 with TRBJ1-5, with D hard to call. The germline gives CDR1 SGHTA, CDR2 FQGNSA. This CDR3 is built from 12 residues. Trimming cost V 3 bases and J 9 bases, with 9 bases left between them. The CDR3 DNA reads TGTGCCAGCAGCTTCTACGATCGGCCCCAGCATTTT. This sequence encodes CASSFYDRPQHF. The full variable domain, its missing parts supplied by reference TRBV7-2 and TRBJ1-5, is GAGVSQSPSNKVTEKGKDVELRCDPISGHTALYWYRQSLGQGLEFLIYFQGNSAPDKSGLPSDRFSAERTGGSVSTLTIQRTQQEDSAVYLCASSFYDRPQHFGDGTRLSIL.

This clonotype was picked up one time. The V gene is TRBV5-1, the J gene TRBJ1-1; maybe TRBD1 (5 bases). The germline V gene has CDR1 SGHRS and CDR2 YFSETQ. The CDR3 has 13 residues. Between the trimmed V and J ends, which lost 4 bases and 3 bases, there was a span of 10 bases. The chain's CDR3 is CASSPGGDTEAFF. The DNA for the CDR3 is TGCGCCAGCAGCCCTGGAGGGGACACTGAAGCTTTCTTT.

This chain joins TRBV3-1 and TRBJ2-3, with D hard to call. Germline loops: CDR1 LGHDT, CDR2 YNNKEL (reference sequence). This CDR3 comprises 12 residues. Deletions cut 6 bases from V and 6 bases from J, with 10 bases between. In DNA, the CDR3 is TGTGCCAGCAGTTCCCCCGGGGATACGCAGTATTTT. Translating gives CASSSPGDTQYF.

This clonotype was detected a few times. The chain employs TRBV20-1 and TRBJ2-7; no definite D call. Germline values: CDR1 DFQATT, CDR2 SNEGSKA (reference sequence). This CDR3 has 12 amino acids. Between the trimmed V and J ends, which lost 5 bases and 2 bases, there was a span of 10 bases. CDR3 nucleotide sequence: TGCAGTGCTGGATTAGCACCCTACGAGCAGTACTTC. Its translation is CSAGLAPYEQYF.

This clonotype was counted between two and nine times. The J gene is TRBJ2-7, the V gene TRBV18; 10 bases map to TRBD1. Germline V CDR1 and CDR2: KGHSH, LQKENI. V lost 10 bases to trimming and J lost 4 bases; unmatched junction nucleotides: 7. This CDR3 has 13 residues. CDR3 DNA sequence: TGTGCCACGAAGACAGGGGGCGAATACGAGCAGTACTTC. Its translation: CATKTGGEYEQYF.

In its sample, this clonotype was seen many times. The chain links TRBV20-1 to TRBJ2-3; TRBD2 aligns across 10 bases. CDR3 length: 14 residues. V was clipped by 4 bases and J by 1 base; unmatched bases: 2. Germline lookup yields CDR1 DFQATT and CDR2 SNEGSKA (reference sequence). The CDR3 DNA is TGCAGTGCTACGACTAGCGGGCGCACAGATACGCAGTATTTT. The encoded protein is CSATTSGRTDTQYF.

The V and J genes are TRBV4-1 and TRBJ2-7; 10 bases are shared with TRBD2. Trimming cost V 2 bases and J 2 bases; bases outside gene matches: 3. The V gene's germline CDR1 is MGHRA and CDR2 YSYEKL. The CDR3 is 15 amino acids. The CDR3 protein is CASSQLSGGAYEQYF. DNA of the CDR3: TGCGCCAGCAGCCAATTAAGCGGGGGGGCCTACGAGCAGTACTTC.

J is TRBJ1-1 and V is TRBV6-5; 7 nucleotides agree with TRBD1. Trimming took 6 bases from V and 1 from J; bases not matched to a gene: 8. This CDR3 comprises 15 residues. Germline values: CDR1 MNHEY, CDR2 SVGAGI. The DNA of the CDR3 is TGTGCCAGCAGGCAAGGGGGCGCGGGGAACACTGAAGCTTTCTTT. Its protein is CASRQGGAGNTEAFF.

In its sample, this clonotype was seen many times. The gene calls are TRBV13 and TRBJ2-4; TRBD2 matches 10 bases. Germline V gives CDR1 PRHDT, CDR2 FYEKMQ (reference sequence). The CDR3 extends over 16 amino acids. V gave up 5 bases and J gave up 10 bases; unmatched junction bases: 14. The DNA for the CDR3 is TGTGCCAGCAGCCCACAACCCCCGGGACTAGCGTTGATTCAGTACTTC. Its protein product is CASSPQPPGLALIQYF. The complete variable domain, with remaining parts taken from reference TRBV13 and TRBJ2-4, reads AAGVIQSPRHLIKEKRETATLKCYPIPRHDTVYWYQQGPGQDPQFLISFYEKMQSDKGSIPDRFSAQQFSDYHSELNMSSLELGDSALYFCASSPQPPGLALIQYFGAGTRLSVL.

A remark on this clonotype: A much larger clone lies a single base off, so this may be a read error. The chain is built from TRBV29-1 and TRBJ2-5; D is perhaps TRBD1 or TRBD2 (5 bases each). Gene TRBJ2-1 matches the end of the DNA better, so the J call may be wrong. Germline values: CDR1 SQVTM, CDR2 ANQGSEA. The CDR3 spans 12 residues. Written as DNA, the CDR3 is TGCAGCGTTAGGGGAGACCAAGAGACCCAGTTCTTC. It translates to CSVRGDQETQFF.

This clonotype came up a few times. The genes are TRBV6-6 and TRBJ1-2, with unresolved D. The CDR3 has 14 amino acids. Trimming pared 8 bases from V and 6 bases from J, leaving 19 bases between. Looked up from germline, CDR1 is MNHNY and CDR2 is SVGAGI (reference sequence). DNA for the CDR3: TGTGCCAGCTTACCGTCAGAGGCCCCCAATGGCTACACCTTC. Translated: CASLPSEAPNGYTF.

This clonotype appeared a few times. The V and J genes are TRBV28 and TRBJ2-7; D may correspond to TRBD1 or TRBD2 (7 bases each). The germline V gene has CDR1 MDHEN and CDR2 SYDVKM. This CDR3 is 13 amino acids long. Trimming stripped 8 bases from V and 3 bases from J, with 14 bases between. CDR3 DNA: TGTGCCAGCGCTACAGGGGAGGGCTACGAGCAGTACTTC. It translates to CASATGEGYEQYF.

In its sample, this clonotype was seen many times. The V call is TRBV29-1, the J call TRBJ1-2; a weak D match, TRBD1 (5 bases). The CDR3 loop spans 13 amino acids. V lost 6 bases and J lost 4, with 15 bases in between. Germline CDR1 reads SQVTM; CDR2 reads ANQGSEA. The CDR3 is CSVQRTPSYGYTF. The CDR3 region has the DNA TGCAGCGTCCAACGGACACCCAGCTATGGCTACACCTTC.

This clonotype was seen repeatedly, ten times or more. The chain employs TRBV20-1 and TRBJ1-2; D remains unclear. Germline V gene data show CDR1 as DFQATT and CDR2 as SNEGSKA (reference sequence). The CDR3 runs to 13 residues. V shed 2 bases and J shed 7 bases, with 14 bases lying between them. CDR3 sequence (DNA): TGCAGTGCTAGAAACGGATACTCATCTGGCTACACCTTC. Amino acid sequence: CSARNGYSSGYTF.

This clonotype was counted many times. The chain carries TRBV11-2 and TRBJ2-1; D gene ambiguous. CDR3 length: 16 residues. Trimming removed 5 bases at V and 1 base at J, with 15 bases between. Germline CDR1 reads SGHAT; CDR2 reads FQNNGV. The CDR3 loop is CASSPSRQASYNEQFF. DNA for the CDR3: TGTGCCAGCAGCCCTTCCAGGCAGGCATCCTACAATGAGCAGTTCTTC.

This clonotype was counted a few times. The CDR3 DNA is TGTGCCAGCAGTTTTAGGCCGGGCGGTACTGAAGCTTTCTTT. Its protein product is CASSFRPGGTEAFF. The V call is TRBV28, the J call TRBJ1-1, with no clear D. CDR3 length: 14 residues. Trimming removed 3 bases from V and 5 bases from J, with 13 bases in between. Germline V gene lookup returns CDR1 MDHEN and CDR2 SYDVKM.

This clonotype was observed many times. The V call is TRBV5-1, the J call TRBJ1-2; possible D gene TRBD1, 5 bases. V was cut by 5 bases and J by 3 bases, with 23 bases left in between. Germline V gives CDR1 SGHRS, CDR2 YFSETQ. This CDR3 is built from 17 residues. CDR3 nucleotides: TGCGCCAGCAGTTCCTCGAGGGGCTCATCACTTTACTATGGCTACACCTTC. Protein product: CASSSSRGSSLYYGYTF.

A remark on this clonotype: This may come from a read error, since a much larger clone is one base off. The chain recombines TRBV4-1 with TRBJ2-3; D is tentatively TRBD1 or TRBD2 (5 bases each). This CDR3 spans 16 amino acids. Germline V gene sequence: CDR1 MGHRA, CDR2 YSYEKL. The V and J ends lost 5 bases and 4 bases respectively, with 19 bases between them. The CDR3 sequence: CASSSGRIPQADTQYF. Here the CDR3 DNA reads TGCGCCAGCAGCTCGGGACGGATCCCACAAGCAGATACGCAGTATTTT.